This T cell receptor (beta chain) was recorded in a study of shared clonotypes between healthy human individuals. The study's findings and limits: Around 5% was the fraction of naive CD4 clonotypes found shared across four donors.

Execution of the assay was at deep level. Measured with immunoSEQ multiplex PCR; TCRdb has only the in-frame clones, and not every one. The data contain over a million clones, 75% to 80% of them singletons. Caucasian adults residing in Nashville, Tennessee made up all the donors. As to this clone: Its specificity is not known.

V shed 4 bases and J 3 bases; nucleotides not matched to a gene: 10. The CDR3 contains 16 residues. The V gene's germline CDR1 is SGHRS and CDR2 YFSETQ. The sequence was collected from a man aged 18 to 35 in good health. Some clones in this sample may be carry-over from other donors' samples. The sequencing input was memory CD4+ T cells from PBMCs. Subset reported: CD45RA-negative fraction. This chain connects TRBV5-1 to TRBJ1-2, with 9 nucleotides matching TRBD1. The CDR3 DNA reads as TGCGCCAGCAGCATCGGGACAGGGCGGGTTGACTATGGCTACACCTTC. It is translated as CASSIGTGRVDYGYTF.